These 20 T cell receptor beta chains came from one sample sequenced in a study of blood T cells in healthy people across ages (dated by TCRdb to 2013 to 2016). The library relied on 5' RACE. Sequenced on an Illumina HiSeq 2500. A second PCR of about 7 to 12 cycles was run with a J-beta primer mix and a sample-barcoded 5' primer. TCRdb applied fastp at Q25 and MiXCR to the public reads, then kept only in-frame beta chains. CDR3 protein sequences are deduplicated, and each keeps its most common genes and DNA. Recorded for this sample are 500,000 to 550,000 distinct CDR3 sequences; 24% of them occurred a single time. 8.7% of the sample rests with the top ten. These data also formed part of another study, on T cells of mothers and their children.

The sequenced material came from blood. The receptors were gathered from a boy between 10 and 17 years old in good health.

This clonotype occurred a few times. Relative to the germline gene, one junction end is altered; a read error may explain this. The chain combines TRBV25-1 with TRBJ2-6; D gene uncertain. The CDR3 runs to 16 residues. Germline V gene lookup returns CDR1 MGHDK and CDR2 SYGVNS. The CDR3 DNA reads TGTGCCAGCAGTGCCCGGAGAAACTCTGGGACCAACGTCCTGACTTTC. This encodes CASSARRNSGTNVLTF.

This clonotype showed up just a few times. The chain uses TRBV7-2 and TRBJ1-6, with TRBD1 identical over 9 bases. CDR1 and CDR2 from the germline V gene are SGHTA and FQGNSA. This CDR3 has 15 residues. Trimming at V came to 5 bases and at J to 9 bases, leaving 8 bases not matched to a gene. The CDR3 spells CASSQGDRVISPLHF. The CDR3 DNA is TGTGCCAGCAGCCAAGGGGACAGGGTTATTTCACCCCTCCACTTT.

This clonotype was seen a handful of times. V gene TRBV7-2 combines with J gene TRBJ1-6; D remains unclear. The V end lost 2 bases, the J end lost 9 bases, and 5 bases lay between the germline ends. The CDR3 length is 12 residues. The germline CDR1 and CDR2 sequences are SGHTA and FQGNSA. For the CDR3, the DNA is TGTGCCAGCAGCTTAAATTCTTCACCCCTCCACTTT. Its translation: CASSLNSSPLHF.

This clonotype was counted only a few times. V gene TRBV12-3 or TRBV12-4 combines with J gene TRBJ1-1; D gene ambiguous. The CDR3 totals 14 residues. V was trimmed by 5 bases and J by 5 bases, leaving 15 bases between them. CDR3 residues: CASSPWLFGTEAFF. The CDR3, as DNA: TGTGCCAGCAGTCCTTGGCTATTCGGAACTGAAGCTTTCTTT.

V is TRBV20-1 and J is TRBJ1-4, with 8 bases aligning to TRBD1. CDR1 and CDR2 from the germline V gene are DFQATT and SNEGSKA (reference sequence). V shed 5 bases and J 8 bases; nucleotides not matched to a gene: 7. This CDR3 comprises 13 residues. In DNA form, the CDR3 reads TGCAGTGCTCCGGACAGGGTCGGCGAAAAACTGTTTTTT. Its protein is CSAPDRVGEKLFF.

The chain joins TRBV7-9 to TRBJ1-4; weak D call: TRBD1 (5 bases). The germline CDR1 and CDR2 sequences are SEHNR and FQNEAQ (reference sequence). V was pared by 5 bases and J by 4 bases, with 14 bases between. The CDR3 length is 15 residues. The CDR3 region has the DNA TGTGCCAGCAGCGCACCGAGGGACGGTAATGAAAAACTGTTTTTT. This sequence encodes CASSAPRDGNEKLFF.

DNA of the CDR3: TGTGCCACCAGTCAAGCGCGGGGCCCTAGCTCCTACAATGAGCAGTTCTTC. This translates into CATSQARGPSSYNEQFF. The chain couples TRBV24-1 to TRBJ2-1, with D possibly TRBD2 on 6 matching bases. V was shortened by 6 bases and J by 0 bases, with 17 bases between the two germline ends. The CDR3 is 17 residues long. The germline gives CDR1 KGHDR, CDR2 SFDVKD.

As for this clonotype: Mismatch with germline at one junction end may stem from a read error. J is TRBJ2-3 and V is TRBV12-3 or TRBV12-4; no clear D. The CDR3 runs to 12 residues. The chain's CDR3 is CASSFSGSLHHF. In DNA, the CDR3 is TGTGCCAGCAGTTTTTCCGGCTCCCTACACCATTTT.

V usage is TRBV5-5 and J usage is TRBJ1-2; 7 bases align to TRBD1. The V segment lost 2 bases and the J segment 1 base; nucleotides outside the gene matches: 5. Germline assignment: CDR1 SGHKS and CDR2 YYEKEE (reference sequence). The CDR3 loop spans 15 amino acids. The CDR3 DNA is TGTGCCAGCAGCTTCGTTACAGGGGATAACTATGGCTACACCTTC. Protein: CASSFVTGDNYGYTF.

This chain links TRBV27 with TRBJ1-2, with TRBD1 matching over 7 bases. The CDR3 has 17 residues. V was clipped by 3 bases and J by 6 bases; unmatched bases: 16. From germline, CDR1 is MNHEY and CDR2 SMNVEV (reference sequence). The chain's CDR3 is CASSFGPKTGAEDGYTF. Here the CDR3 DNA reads TGTGCCAGCAGTTTTGGGCCCAAAACAGGGGCGGAGGATGGCTACACCTTC.

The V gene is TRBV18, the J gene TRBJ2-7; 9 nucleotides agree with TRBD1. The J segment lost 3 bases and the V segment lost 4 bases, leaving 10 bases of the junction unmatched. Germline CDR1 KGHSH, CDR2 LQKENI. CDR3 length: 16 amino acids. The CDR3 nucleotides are TGTGCCAGCTCACTCGTTTCCCCGGGACAGGGCTACGAGCAGTACTTC. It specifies CASSLVSPGQGYEQYF.

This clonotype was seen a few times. CDR3 protein: CASSTPGVYGYTF. Here the CDR3 DNA reads TGTGCCAGCAGCACCCCAGGGGTCTATGGCTACACCTTC. This chain uses TRBV28 with TRBJ1-2, with a weak D call TRBD1 (6 bases). The V gene lost 6 bases and the J gene lost 4 bases, with 12 bases spanning the gap. The germline V gene encodes CDR1 MDHEN and CDR2 SYDVKM. The CDR3 is 13 residues long.

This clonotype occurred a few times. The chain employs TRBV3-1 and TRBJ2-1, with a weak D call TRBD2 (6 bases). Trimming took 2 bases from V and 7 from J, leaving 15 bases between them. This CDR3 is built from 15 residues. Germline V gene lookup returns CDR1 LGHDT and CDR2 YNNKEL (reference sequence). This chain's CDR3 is CASSQSERLANEQFF. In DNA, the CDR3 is TGTGCCAGCAGCCAATCCGAGCGCCTAGCGAATGAGCAGTTCTTC.

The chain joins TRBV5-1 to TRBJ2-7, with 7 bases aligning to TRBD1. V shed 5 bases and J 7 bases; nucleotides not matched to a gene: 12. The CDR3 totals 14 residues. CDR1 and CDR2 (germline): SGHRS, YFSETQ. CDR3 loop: CASRIGDSWGEQYF. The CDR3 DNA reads TGCGCCAGCAGAATTGGGGACAGTTGGGGGGAGCAGTACTTC.

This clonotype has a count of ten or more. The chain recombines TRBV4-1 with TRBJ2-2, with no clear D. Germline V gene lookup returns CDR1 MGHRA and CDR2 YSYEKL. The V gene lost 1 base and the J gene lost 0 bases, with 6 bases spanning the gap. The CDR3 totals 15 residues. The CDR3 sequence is CASSQGRTNTGELFF. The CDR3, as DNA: TGCGCCAGCAGCCAAGGTCGTACGAACACCGGGGAGCTGTTTTTT.

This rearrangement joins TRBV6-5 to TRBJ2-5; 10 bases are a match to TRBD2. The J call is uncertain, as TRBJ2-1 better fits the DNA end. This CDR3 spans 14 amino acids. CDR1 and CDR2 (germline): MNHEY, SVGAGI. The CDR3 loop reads CASSLFSGGSEQFF. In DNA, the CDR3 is TGTGCCAGCAGCTTGTTTAGCGGGGGGTCAGAGCAGTTCTTC.

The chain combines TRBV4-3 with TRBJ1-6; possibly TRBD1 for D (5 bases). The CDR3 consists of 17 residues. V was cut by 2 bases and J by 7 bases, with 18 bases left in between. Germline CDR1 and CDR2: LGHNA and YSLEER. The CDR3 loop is CASSQTLPGGWNSPLHF. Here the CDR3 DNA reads TGCGCCAGCAGCCAAACTCTGCCGGGGGGTTGGAATTCACCCCTCCACTTT.

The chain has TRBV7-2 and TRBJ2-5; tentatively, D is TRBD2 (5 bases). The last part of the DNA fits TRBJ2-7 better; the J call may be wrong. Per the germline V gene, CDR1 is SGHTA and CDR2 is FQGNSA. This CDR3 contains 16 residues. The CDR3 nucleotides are TGTGCCAGCAGAATATCCGGGGTGTCAAGCTCCTACGAGCAGTACTTC. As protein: CASRISGVSSSYEQYF.

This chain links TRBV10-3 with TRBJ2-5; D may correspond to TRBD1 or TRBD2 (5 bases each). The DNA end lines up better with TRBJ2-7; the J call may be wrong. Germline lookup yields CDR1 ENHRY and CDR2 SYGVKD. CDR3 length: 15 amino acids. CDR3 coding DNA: TGTGCCATCAGTGAGGGCAGGGACCGTGACTACGAGCAGTACTTC. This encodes CAISEGRDRDYEQYF.

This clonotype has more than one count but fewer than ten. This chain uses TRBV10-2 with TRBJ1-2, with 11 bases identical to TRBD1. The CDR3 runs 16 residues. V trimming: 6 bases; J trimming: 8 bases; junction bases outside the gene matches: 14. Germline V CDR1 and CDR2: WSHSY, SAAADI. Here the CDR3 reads CASSEGGQGATVGYTF. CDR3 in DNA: TGCGCCAGCAGCGAGGGAGGACAGGGGGCGACGGTGGGCTACACCTTC.